This T cell receptor beta chain was recovered during a study of cytomegalovirus exposure and HLA in healthy donors. Whole-study results and caveats: Associated with cytomegalovirus, according to the listing, were around 170 TCR beta chains. At a 0.05 false discovery rate, a later analysis found 15,000 to 20,000 TCR beta sequences to be associated with HLA alleles.

The length of the CDR3 is 12 residues. Trimming removed 5 bases from V and 3 bases from J, with 10 bases in between. Germline V gene lookup returns CDR1 GTSNPN and CDR2 SVGIG (reference sequence). The PCR was carried out with 60 Vbeta primers and 13 Jbeta primers. Sequenced by immunoSEQ multiplex PCR; TCRdb stores in-frame clones only, minus some. The table lists over 85,000 clones, approximately 87% of them singletons. On this clone itself: Its target is not known.

This clonotype originated in a man aged 40-49 years in good health and CMV-seronegative. Sequences were obtained from PBMCs. The rearrangement joins TRBV30 to TRBJ1-2; tentatively, D is TRBD1 (5 bases). The DNA for the CDR3 is TGTGCCTGGCACATAGGGGACTATGGCTACACCTTC. Translating it yields CAWHIGDYGYTF.